This T cell receptor (beta chain) was sequenced in a study of T-cell memory formation after mild COVID-19. Overall study results and limits: Unconfirmed was the SARS-CoV-2 specificity of second-wave clones that peaked on day 37.

TCRdb redid the calling of the 5' RACE reads with MiXCR, one entry per CDR3 protein. The sample holds 350,000 to 500,000 distinct CDR3 sequences, approximately 19% seen once. A remark on this clonotype: The antigen is not known.

This CDR3 contains 17 residues. CDR1 LGHNA and CDR2 YNFKEQ come from the germline V gene. V trimming: 4 bases; J trimming: 5 bases; junction bases outside the gene matches: 12. The receptor comes from a man aged 18 to 30 who had mild COVID-19 (a few samples of this study predate the infection). Cell type and time point are not known. Sequences were obtained from PBMCs or a T cell subset sorted from them (not recorded which). V is TRBV4-2 and J is TRBJ1-4, with 8 positions matching TRBD1. CDR3 sequence: CASSPSPGTGLNEKLFF. CDR3 DNA: TGTGCCAGCAGCCCCTCGCCCGGGACAGGCCTAAATGAAAAACTGTTTTTT.